This TCR beta chain is drawn from a study of breast tumors, draining lymph nodes, adjacent tissues. Overall study results and limits: That most tumor T cells come from lymph nodes remained unproven. Most tumor T cells seemingly derive from lymph node, then expand in tumor. Compared with lymph nodes, tumors were less diverse; compared with nontumor tissue, more. Luminal-like breast cancer showed significantly greater tumor-nontumor repertoire similarity than basal-like breast cancer did.

One entry per CDR3 protein, called by TCRdb with MiXCR from the multiplex PCR reads. The data hold 200,000 to 250,000 distinct CDR3 sequences, with less than 35% observed a single time. The ends were cut back, 3 bases at V and 2 bases at J, with 10 bases in the middle. This CDR3 is built from 14 residues. CDR1 is LNHDA and CDR2 is SQIVND in the germline V gene (reference sequence). Axillary draining lymph nodes of breast cancer patients supplied the node samples. This clonotype was recorded many times. Its antigen is as yet unknown. This TCR came from a female donor with breast cancer. Some clones in this sample may be carry-over from other donors' samples. The chain joins TRBV19 to TRBJ1-2; D is unclear. The sequencing input was axillary lymph node tissue. CDR3 sequence: CASSMLSLNYGYTF. The CDR3, as DNA: TGTGCCAGTAGTATGCTGAGTTTAAACTATGGCTACACCTTC.